These 11 T cell receptor beta chains were sequenced from one sample in a study of blood T cell repertoires in COVID-19. Using immunoSEQ multiplex PCR, the repertoire was profiled, and TCRdb retains in-frame clones only, with some absent. The data show 190,000 or so clones, less than 90% seen once. The sample comprised peripheral blood. Receptors originate from a woman aged 70-85 years with acute or convalescent COVID-19.

The rearrangement links TRBV28 to TRBJ2-3; D gene uncertain. Trimming took off 9 bases at V and 3 bases at J, with 22 bases between the two ends. The V gene's germline CDR1 is MDHEN and CDR2 SYDVKM. The CDR3 contains 16 residues. The CDR3 DNA reads TGTGCCAGTTTCGACCGCGTCAACCTCAGGACAGATACGCAGTATTTT. It yields the protein CASFDRVNLRTDTQYF.

The count of this clone is one. The chain employs TRBV13 and TRBJ1-3, with TRBD1 identical over 8 bases. CDR3 length: 15 residues. CDR1 is PRHDT, CDR2 FYEKMQ, per germline (reference sequence). V gave up 3 bases and J gave up 0 bases; unmatched junction bases: 1. CDR3 amino acids: CASSFGTGSGNTIYF. The CDR3 nucleotides are TGTGCCAGCAGCTTCGGGACAGGCTCTGGAAACACCATATATTTT. The full variable domain, with the rest looked up from reference TRBV13 and TRBJ1-3, is AAGVIQSPRHLIKEKRETATLKCYPIPRHDTVYWYQQGPGQDPQFLISFYEKMQSDKGSIPDRFSAQQFSDYHSELNMSSLELGDSALYFCASSFGTGSGNTIYFGEGSWLTVV.

This clone was detected only once. The chain recombines TRBV5-1 with TRBJ2-1; D uncertain. Germline lookup yields CDR1 SGHRS and CDR2 YFSETQ. Trimming removed 4 bases at V and 0 bases at J, with 14 bases between. The CDR3 runs 16 residues. The CDR3 is CASSGARIGSYNEQFF. Here the CDR3 DNA reads TGCGCCAGCAGCGGAGCACGGATTGGCTCCTACAATGAGCAGTTCTTC.

The rearrangement joins TRBV6-5 to TRBJ2-3; a weak D match, TRBD2 (5 bases). The ends were cut back, 4 bases at V and 3 bases at J, with 8 bases in the middle. There are 13 residues in the CDR3. Germline CDR1 and CDR2: MNHEY and SVGAGI. CDR3 protein: CASSSPGTDTQYF. In nucleotides, the CDR3 is TGTGCCAGCAGTTCCCCGGGAACAGATACGCAGTATTTT.

V is TRBV12-3 or TRBV12-4 and J is TRBJ1-2; weak D call: TRBD1 (5 bases). The V gene lost 7 bases and the J gene lost 5 bases, with 14 bases spanning the gap. The CDR3 totals 13 residues. DNA of the CDR3: TGTGCCAGCACCCAGGGCAGGTGGTATGGCTACACCTTC. It specifies CASTQGRWYGYTF.

V is TRBV3-1 (or the pseudogene TRBV3-2) and J is TRBJ1-3; D remains unclear. V was trimmed by 8 bases and J by 6 bases, leaving 17 bases between them. Germline V lookup: CDR1 LGHDT, CDR2 YNNKEL (reference sequence). This CDR3 has 14 residues. The CDR3 region has the DNA TGTGCCAGCCGTTACCGGGAGGGAGTAAACACCATATATTTT. Translation: CASRYREGVNTIYF.

The chain carries TRBV7-3 and TRBJ2-3; possibly TRBD2 for D (5 bases). Germline assignment: CDR1 SGHTA and CDR2 FQGTGA. This CDR3 is built from 14 residues. V was cut by 5 bases and J by 0 bases, with 9 bases left in between. CDR3 sequence reads: CASSRRGSTDTQYF. As DNA, the CDR3 is TGTGCCAGCAGCCGTCGGGGAAGCACAGATACGCAGTATTTT.

The chain combines TRBV12-5 with TRBJ2-5; D is possibly TRBD1 (5 bases). This CDR3 has 16 residues. Germline CDR1 is LGHNT and CDR2 is FRNRAP. V was cut by 0 bases and J by 5 bases, with 16 bases left in between. CDR3 sequence reads: CASGLVGQGNFETQYF. CDR3 DNA: TGTGCTAGTGGTTTGGTTGGGCAGGGAAATTTCGAGACCCAGTACTTC.

This chain joins TRBV9 and TRBJ2-5; TRBD2 agrees at 15 bases. The length of the CDR3 is 16 residues. V lost 4 bases and J lost 1; bases outside the gene matches: 2. Germline V gives CDR1 SGDLS, CDR2 YYNGEE. The DNA for the CDR3 is TGTGCCAGCAGCTTGGGACTAGCGGGAGGCCAAGAGACCCAGTACTTC. Translating it yields CASSLGLAGGQETQYF.

The V and J genes are TRBV7-2 and TRBJ2-5; the D gene is possibly TRBD1 (5 bases). Germline V lookup: CDR1 SGHTA, CDR2 FQGNSA. The CDR3 runs 14 residues. V lost 5 bases and J lost 7, with 17 bases in between. The CDR3 loop reads CASSPRRVRGTQYF. CDR3 DNA: TGTGCCAGCAGCCCCCGCAGGGTAAGGGGGACCCAGTACTTC.

J is TRBJ2-7 and V is TRBV12-3 or TRBV12-4, with 9 bases that match TRBD1. The CDR3 is 12 residues long. With V trimmed by 7 bases and J by 7 bases, 5 bases remained unmatched. The CDR3 DNA is TGTGCCAGCACCGTTGACAGGGGGGAGCAGTACTTC. Translation: CASTVDRGEQYF.